This entry features one TCR beta chain sequence. Its cognate antigen is unknown. J was trimmed by 4 bases and V by 6 bases; bases with no gene match: 4. Per the germline V gene, CDR1 is SQVTM and CDR2 is ANQGSEA. The CDR3 spans 12 residues. TCRdb called the RACE reads again in MiXCR, with one record for every CDR3 protein. The sample has about 40,000 distinct CDR3 sequences, roughly a tenth seen once. This entry is derived from a study of human T cells and chemical hapten exposure. As for the study in general: Patch tests of 0.01% DPC on the upper back were read at 6 days.

Study-level results: Versus controls, expanded TCRs had significantly more large CDR3 similarity clusters.

Time point in this sample: pre-sensitization, week 0. Treatment given: therapeutic diphenylcyclopropenone sensitization with weekly scalp DPC. Investigators collected blood before applying each patch test. This material consisted of whole blood, taken in connection with sensitization to the hapten diphenylcyclopropenone (DPC). This clonotype was obtained from a man aged 30 to 45 with alopecia areata. Some clones in this sample may be carry-over from other donors' samples. The chain has TRBV29-1 and TRBJ2-5; the match to TRBD1 covers 8 bases. CDR3 DNA sequence: TGCAGCGTCGGACAGGGTGGAGAGACCCAGTACTTC. It specifies CSVGQGGETQYF.